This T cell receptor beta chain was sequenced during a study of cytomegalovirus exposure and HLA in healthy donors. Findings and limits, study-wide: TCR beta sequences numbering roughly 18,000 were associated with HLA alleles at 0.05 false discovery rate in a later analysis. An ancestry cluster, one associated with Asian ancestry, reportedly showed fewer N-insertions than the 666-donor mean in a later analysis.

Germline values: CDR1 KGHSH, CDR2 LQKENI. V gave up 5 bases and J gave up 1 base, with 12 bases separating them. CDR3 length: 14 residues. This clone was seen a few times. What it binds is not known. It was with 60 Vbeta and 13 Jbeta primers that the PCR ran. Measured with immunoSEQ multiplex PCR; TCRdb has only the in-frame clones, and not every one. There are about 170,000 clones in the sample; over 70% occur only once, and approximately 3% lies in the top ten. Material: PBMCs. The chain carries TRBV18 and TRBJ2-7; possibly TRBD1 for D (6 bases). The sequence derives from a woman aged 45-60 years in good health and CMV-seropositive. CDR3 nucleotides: TGTGCCAGCTCAACGGACAGCAGTTCCTACGAGCAGTACTTC. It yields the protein CASSTDSSSYEQYF.